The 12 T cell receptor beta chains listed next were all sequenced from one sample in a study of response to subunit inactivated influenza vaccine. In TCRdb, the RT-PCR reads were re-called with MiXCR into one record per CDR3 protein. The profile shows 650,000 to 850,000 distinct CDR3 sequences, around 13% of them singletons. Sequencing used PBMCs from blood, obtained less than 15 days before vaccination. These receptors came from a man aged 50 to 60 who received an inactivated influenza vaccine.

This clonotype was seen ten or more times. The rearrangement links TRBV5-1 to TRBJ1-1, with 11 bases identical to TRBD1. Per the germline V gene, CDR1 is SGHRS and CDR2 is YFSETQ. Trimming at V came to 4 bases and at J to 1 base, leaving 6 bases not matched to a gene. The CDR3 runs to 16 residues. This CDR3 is CASSEDRGLENTEAFF. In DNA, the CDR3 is TGCGCCAGCAGCGAGGACAGGGGGCTGGAGAACACTGAAGCTTTCTTT.

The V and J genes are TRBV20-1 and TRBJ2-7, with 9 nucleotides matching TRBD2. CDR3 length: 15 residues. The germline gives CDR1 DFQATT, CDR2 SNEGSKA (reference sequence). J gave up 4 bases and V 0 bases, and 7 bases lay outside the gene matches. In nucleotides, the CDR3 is TGCAGTGCTAGAGAGGTCGAGCGGGGGGAATACGAGCAGTACTTC. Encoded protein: CSAREVERGEYEQYF.

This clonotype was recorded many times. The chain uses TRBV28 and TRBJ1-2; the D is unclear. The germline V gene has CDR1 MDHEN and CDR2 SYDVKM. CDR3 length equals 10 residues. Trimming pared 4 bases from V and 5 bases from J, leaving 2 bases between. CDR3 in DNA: TGTGCCAGCAGTTCGTATGGCTACACCTTC. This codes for CASSSYGYTF.

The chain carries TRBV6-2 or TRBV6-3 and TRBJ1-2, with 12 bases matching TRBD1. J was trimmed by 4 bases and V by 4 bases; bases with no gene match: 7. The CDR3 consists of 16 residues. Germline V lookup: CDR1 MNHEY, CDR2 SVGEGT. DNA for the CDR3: TGTGCCAGCAGTTCGCCGGGACAGGGGGCAGGCTATGGCTACACCTTC. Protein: CASSSPGQGAGYGYTF.

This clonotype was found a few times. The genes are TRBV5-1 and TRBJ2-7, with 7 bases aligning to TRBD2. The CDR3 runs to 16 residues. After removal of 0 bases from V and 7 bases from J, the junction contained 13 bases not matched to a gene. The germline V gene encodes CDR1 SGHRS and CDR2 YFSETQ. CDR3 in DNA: TGCGCCAGCAGCTTGGACCTCCTGGCGGGAGAAGGGGAGCAGTACTTC. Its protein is CASSLDLLAGEGEQYF.

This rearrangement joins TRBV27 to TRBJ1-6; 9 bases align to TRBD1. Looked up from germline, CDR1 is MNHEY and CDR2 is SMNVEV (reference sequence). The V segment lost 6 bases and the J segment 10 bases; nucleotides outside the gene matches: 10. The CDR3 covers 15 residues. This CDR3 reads CASRPTGTGSSPLHF. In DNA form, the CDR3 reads TGTGCCAGCAGACCCACCGGGACAGGGTCCTCACCCCTCCACTTT.

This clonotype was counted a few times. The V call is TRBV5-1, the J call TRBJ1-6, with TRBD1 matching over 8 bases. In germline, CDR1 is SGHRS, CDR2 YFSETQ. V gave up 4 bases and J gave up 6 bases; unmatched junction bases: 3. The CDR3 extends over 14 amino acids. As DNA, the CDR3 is TGCGCCAGCAGCCAGGGACAGGCTAATTCACCCCTCCACTTT. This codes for CASSQGQANSPLHF.

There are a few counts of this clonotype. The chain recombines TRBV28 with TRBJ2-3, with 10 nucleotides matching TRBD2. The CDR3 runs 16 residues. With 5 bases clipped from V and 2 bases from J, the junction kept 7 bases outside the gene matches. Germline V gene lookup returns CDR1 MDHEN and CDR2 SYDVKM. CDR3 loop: CASSQAGTSDTDTQYF. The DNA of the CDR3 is TGTGCCAGCAGTCAGGCCGGGACTAGCGACACAGATACGCAGTATTTT.

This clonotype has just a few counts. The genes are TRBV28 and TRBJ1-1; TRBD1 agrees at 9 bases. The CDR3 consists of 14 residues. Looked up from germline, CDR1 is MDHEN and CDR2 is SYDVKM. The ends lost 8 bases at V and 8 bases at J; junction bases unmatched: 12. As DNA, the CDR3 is TGTGCCAGCTTTAACAGGGGGCGGTTAAAAGAAGCTTTCTTT. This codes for CASFNRGRLKEAFF.

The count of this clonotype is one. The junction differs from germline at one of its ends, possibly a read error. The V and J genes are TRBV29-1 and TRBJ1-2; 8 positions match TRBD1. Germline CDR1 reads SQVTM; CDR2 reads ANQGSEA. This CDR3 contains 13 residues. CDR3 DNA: TGCAGCGTTGCCGGACAGGGTGTCTATGGCTACTCCTTC. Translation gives CSVAGQGVYGYSF.

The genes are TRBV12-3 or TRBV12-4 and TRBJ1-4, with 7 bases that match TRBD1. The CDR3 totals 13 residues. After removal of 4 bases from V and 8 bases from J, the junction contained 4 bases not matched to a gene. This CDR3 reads CASSSGGKEKLFF. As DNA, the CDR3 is TGTGCCAGCAGTTCAGGGGGTAAAGAAAAACTGTTTTTT.

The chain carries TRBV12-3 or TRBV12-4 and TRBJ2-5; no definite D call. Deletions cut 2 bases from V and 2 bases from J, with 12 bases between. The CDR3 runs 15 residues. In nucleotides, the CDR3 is TGTGCCAGCAGTTTATCCTGGGAAGCGCAAGAGACCCAGTACTTC. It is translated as CASSLSWEAQETQYF.